This TCR beta chain was sequenced during a study of cytomegalovirus exposure and HLA in healthy donors. Study-level findings and limits: Rarity held for most TCR sequences, but there were some public TCRs that occurred in many donors. Most CMV-associated TCR beta chains were later found to appear HLA-restricted.

Nominally healthy donors were sampled, though unrecorded immune exposures were likely. This CDR3 has 14 residues. Germline V gene lookup returns CDR1 MNHNS and CDR2 SASEGT. Researchers ran the PCR with 60 Vbeta and 13 Jbeta primers. In the authors' workflow: Per a later analysis, the number of unique TCR beta chains was some 80 million, of which roughly 11 million were shared. TCRdb's table, derived via immunoSEQ multiplex PCR, lists solely in-frame clones and lacks some. That table gives V, J and clone size, and the DNA gave D and trimming. The data contain 150,000 to 200,000 clones, 75% to 80% of them singletons. Turning to this clone: As yet, its antigen is unknown.

The gene calls are TRBV6-1 and TRBJ2-5; possible D gene TRBD2, 6 bases. The DNA end favors TRBJ2-7, so the J call may be wrong. The sample taken for sequencing was PBMCs. The origin of this receptor is a woman younger than 45 in good health and CMV-seropositive. In nucleotides, the CDR3 is TGTGCCAGCAGTGAATGGAGGGGTGGCTACGAGCAGTACTTC. Translated: CASSEWRGGYEQYF.